What follows are 31 T cell receptor beta chains derived from one specimen sequenced in a study of blood T cell repertoires in COVID-19. Some clones are missing from TCRdb's copy, which holds only in-frame ones; the method was immunoSEQ multiplex PCR. The repertoire consists of 200,000 to 250,000 clones, with about 81% occurring once and the leading ten covering 8% to 10%. The sequenced sample was peripheral blood. The receptors were sampled from a woman older than 75 with COVID-19, enrolled during active disease.

This rearrangement joins TRBV6-5 to TRBJ2-7; TRBD2 matches 7 bases. The CDR3 totals 14 residues. Germline V lookup: CDR1 MNHEY, CDR2 SVGAGI. Unmatched junction bases numbered 5, after V lost 6 bases and J lost 0 bases. The CDR3 coding sequence is TGTGCCAGCAGCCTAGCGGAACACTCCTACGAGCAGTACTTC. This translates into CASSLAEHSYEQYF.

The rearrangement links TRBV11-2 to TRBJ2-7; 11 nucleotides align to TRBD2. V shed 4 bases and J 2 bases; nucleotides not matched to a gene: 10. CDR3 size: 17 residues. Germline-derived CDR1 and CDR2 are SGHAT and FQNNGV. The CDR3 region is CASSSPLTSGVTYEQYF. For the CDR3, the DNA is TGTGCCAGCAGCTCCCCCCTGACTAGCGGGGTAACCTACGAGCAGTACTTC.

This clone appeared once. The V gene is TRBV27, the J gene TRBJ2-3; TRBD2 matches at 9 bases. The CDR3 contains 16 residues. Losses at the gene ends were 4 bases for V and 3 bases for J; bases not matched to a gene: 8. Germline assignment: CDR1 MNHEY and CDR2 SMNVEV (reference sequence). The CDR3 reads CASSSLLAGETDTQYF. Here the CDR3 DNA reads TGTGCCAGCAGTTCCCTATTAGCGGGAGAAACAGATACGCAGTATTTT.

The chain uses TRBV21-1 and TRBJ2-1; TRBD2, the table's D call, was not compared with the DNA. TRBV21-1 represents a pseudogene. This CDR3 region has 17 residues. The CDR3 DNA sequence: TGTGCCAGCAGCAAGGGGACTAGCGGGACTCCTGGCGATGAGCAGTTCTTC. Protein product: CASSKGTSGTPGDEQFF.

The sample holds one count of this clone. The CDR3 is CASSSGGQSYGYTF. CDR3 DNA: TGTGCCAGCAGCTCGGGCGGACAGAGCTATGGCTACACCTTC. V and J are TRBV7-9 and TRBJ1-2; possible D gene TRBD1, 6 bases. Germline V gene data show CDR1 as SEHNR and CDR2 as FQNEAQ (reference sequence). Trimming left V 4 bases short and J 4 bases short, with 13 bases between. The CDR3 contains 14 residues.

This chain joins TRBV5-8 and TRBJ1-1; D not resolved. The CDR3 totals 14 residues. The germline V gene has CDR1 SGHTS and CDR2 YDEGEE. V was trimmed by 5 bases and J by 4 bases, leaving 15 bases between them. The CDR3 loop is CASRGRGSSTEAFF. The CDR3 DNA sequence: TGTGCCAGCAGGGGGAGAGGGAGCAGCACTGAAGCTTTCTTT. Together with reference TRBV5-8 and TRBJ1-1, the CDR3 gives the full variable domain: EAGVTQSPTHLIKTRGQQATLRCSPISGHTSVYWYQQALGLGLQFLLWYDEGEERNRGNFPPRFSGRQFPNYSSELNVNALELEDSALYLCASRGRGSSTEAFFGQGTRLTVV.

The chain employs TRBV27 and TRBJ2-7; D possibly corresponds to TRBD2 (5 bases). Germline V lookup: CDR1 MNHEY, CDR2 SMNVEV (reference sequence). The CDR3 is made up of 16 amino acids. With 2 bases removed from V and 5 bases from J, the gap between germline ends came to 19 bases. CDR3 in amino acids: CASSLRASWASNEQYF. DNA for the CDR3: TGTGCCAGCAGTTTAAGGGCTAGCTGGGCTTCTAACGAGCAGTACTTC.

The rearrangement joins TRBV9 to TRBJ1-2; no reliable D call. This CDR3 comprises 11 residues. V was clipped by 5 bases and J by 4 bases, with 6 bases between them. CDR1 is SGDLS, CDR2 YYNGEE, per germline. The CDR3 here is CASSKSYGYTF. Here the CDR3 DNA reads TGTGCCAGCAGTAAGAGCTATGGCTACACCTTC.

This clone was seen once. The V and J genes are TRBV21-1 and TRBJ1-5; TRBD1 is the table's D call and was not checked against the DNA. TRBV21-1 is a pseudogene locus. This CDR3 has 15 residues. DNA of the CDR3: TGTGCCAGCAGCACCCAAACAGCCACCTGGGAGCCCCAGCATTTT. It is translated as CASSTQTATWEPQHF.

This chain uses TRBV7-2 with TRBJ1-2; D possibly corresponds to TRBD1 (6 bases). There are 11 residues in the CDR3. Germline V CDR1 and CDR2: SGHTA, FQGNSA. V lost 4 bases to trimming and J lost 6 bases, with 6 bases between them. The CDR3 spells CASSYRDGYTF. DNA of the CDR3: TGTGCCAGCAGCTACAGGGATGGCTACACCTTC.

V usage is TRBV15 and J usage is TRBJ1-2, with a possible D match to TRBD1 (5 bases). The CDR3 covers 14 residues. Germline CDR1 LNHNV, CDR2 YYDKDF (reference sequence). V gave up 0 bases and J gave up 4 bases, with 9 bases separating them. CDR3 nucleotides: TGTGCCACCAGCAGAGATCGACAGAGCTATGGCTACACCTTC. Its translation is CATSRDRQSYGYTF.

The CDR3 here is CASSYAGRAAYEQYF. DNA for the CDR3: TGTGCCAGCAGTTACGCGGGGCGGGCCGCCTACGAGCAGTACTTC. V usage is TRBV6-5 and J usage is TRBJ2-7, with a tentative D call TRBD2 (6 bases). From germline, CDR1 is MNHEY and CDR2 SVGAGI. CDR3 length: 15 amino acids. The V gene lost 2 bases and the J gene lost 2 bases, with 13 bases spanning the gap.

This sequence joins TRBV5-6 and TRBJ1-5; maybe TRBD1 (5 bases). V was trimmed by 2 bases and J by 9 bases, leaving 12 bases between them. The CDR3 loop spans 13 amino acids. CDR1 and CDR2 from the germline V gene are SGHDT and YYEEEE. This chain's CDR3 is CASSLGPGGPQHF. CDR3 bases: TGTGCCAGCAGCTTAGGGCCCGGGGGGCCCCAGCATTTT.

V gene TRBV5-3 combines with J gene TRBJ2-5, with 7 bases lining up with TRBD2. TRBV5-3 is an ORF, and what it does is uncertain. This CDR3 contains 14 residues. The trim removed 3 bases at V and 5 bases at J, leaving 7 bases unmatched. The CDR3 spells CARSCPIAGETQYF. The CDR3 DNA reads as TGTGCCAGAAGCTGTCCCATAGCGGGCGAGACCCAGTACTTC.

This clone was seen only a few times. The chain carries TRBV5-4 and TRBJ2-3; D is possibly TRBD2 (6 bases). V was cut by 5 bases and J by 1 base, with 14 bases left in between. The CDR3 runs 15 residues. Germline loops: CDR1 SGHNT, CDR2 YYREEE (reference sequence). The CDR3 loop reads CASSLGERGTDTQYF. The CDR3 region has the DNA TGTGCCAGCAGTCTCGGGGAGCGGGGCACAGATACGCAGTATTTT.

The CDR3 reads CASSLRQGWNYEQYF. The CDR3, as DNA: TGTGCCAGTAGTCTTAGACAGGGATGGAACTACGAGCAGTACTTC. This chain links TRBV19 with TRBJ2-7; 7 positions agree with TRBD1. The germline CDR1 and CDR2 sequences are LNHDA and SQIVND (reference sequence). The CDR3 is 15 residues long. The V and J ends lost 5 bases and 3 bases, in that order; junction bases with no gene match: 10.

The rearrangement joins TRBV28 to TRBJ1-2, with 7 bases that match TRBD1. Germline CDR1 reads MDHEN; CDR2 reads SYDVKM. This CDR3 region has 15 residues. V lost 4 bases to trimming and J lost 5 bases; unmatched junction nucleotides: 10. CDR3 amino acids: CASSSLDRARYGYTF. The CDR3 bases are TGTGCCAGCAGTTCACTCGACAGGGCTCGGTATGGCTACACCTTC.

The V and J genes are TRBV28 and TRBJ1-2, with TRBD1 identical over 8 bases. This CDR3 comprises 14 residues. After removal of 6 bases from V and 7 bases from J, the junction contained 10 bases not matched to a gene. Germline V gene lookup returns CDR1 MDHEN and CDR2 SYDVKM. CDR3 sequence: CASRIFGTGGGYTF. CDR3 nucleotides: TGTGCCAGCAGGATTTTCGGGACAGGCGGTGGCTACACCTTC.

The rearrangement joins TRBV7-3 to TRBJ1-6, with a possible D match to TRBD1 (5 bases). In germline, CDR1 is SGHTA, CDR2 FQGTGA. V lost 1 base and J 7 bases, leaving 8 bases between the germline ends. The CDR3 is made up of 14 amino acids. The CDR3: CASSLNWGNSPLHF. The CDR3 DNA reads as TGTGCCAGCAGCTTAAATTGGGGCAATTCACCCCTCCACTTT.

The chain is built from TRBV4-1 and TRBJ1-5, with 7 bases matching TRBD1. This CDR3 spans 15 amino acids. The V gene end was trimmed by 4 bases and the J gene end by 6 bases; junction bases not matched to a gene: 9. Germline V CDR1 and CDR2: MGHRA, YSYEKL. In nucleotides, the CDR3 is TGCGCCAGCAGCCCAGGACAGGAGTGGGCTCAGCCCCAGCATTTT. Translation: CASSPGQEWAQPQHF.

The rearrangement joins TRBV7-3 to TRBJ2-6, with D possibly TRBD2 on 5 matching bases. Germline CDR1 reads SGHTA; CDR2 reads FQGTGA. The CDR3 runs to 14 residues. V dropped 5 bases and J dropped 0 bases, with 5 bases sitting between them. The CDR3 here is CASSRDSGANVLTF. The CDR3, as DNA: TGTGCCAGCAGCCGGGACTCTGGGGCCAACGTCCTGACTTTC.

The rearrangement uses TRBV19 and TRBJ1-4; TRBD1 agrees at 7 bases. CDR3 length: 15 amino acids. Germline-derived CDR1 and CDR2 are LNHDA and SQIVND (reference sequence). V shed 5 bases and J 8 bases; nucleotides not matched to a gene: 11. The DNA of the CDR3 is TGTGCCAGTAGTCTCGAGGACAGGATGCAGGAAAAACTGTTTTTT. Translating gives CASSLEDRMQEKLFF.

A single count supports this clone. The rearrangement uses TRBV5-1 and TRBJ1-2; TRBD1 matches at 7 bases. Losses at the gene ends were 4 bases for V and 4 bases for J; bases not matched to a gene: 10. Germline CDR1 is SGHRS and CDR2 is YFSETQ. The CDR3 runs to 15 residues. The CDR3 loop reads CASSETGSSSYGYTF. For the CDR3, the DNA is TGCGCCAGCAGCGAGACAGGGAGCAGCTCCTATGGCTACACCTTC.

V usage is TRBV10-3 and J usage is TRBJ2-5; D may be TRBD1 (5 bases). The CDR3 is 14 residues long. V lost 0 bases to trimming and J lost 7 bases, with 12 bases between them. CDR1 ENHRY and CDR2 SYGVKD come from the germline V gene. The CDR3 DNA reads as TGTGCCATCAGTGAGTCGACAGCAGTCGGGACCCAGTACTTC. Translated, it gives CAISESTAVGTQYF.

In DNA, the CDR3 is TGTGCCAGCAGCCCCGGAGTCTATGGCTACACCTTC. Translating it yields CASSPGVYGYTF. The chain has TRBV28 and TRBJ1-2, with D hard to call. This CDR3 is built from 12 residues. Trimming pared 6 bases from V and 4 bases from J, leaving 9 bases between. Germline V gives CDR1 MDHEN, CDR2 SYDVKM.

The gene calls are TRBV18 and TRBJ1-5; tentative D call: TRBD1 (5 bases). CDR3 length: 14 amino acids. V lost 3 bases to trimming and J lost 6 bases, with 12 bases between them. Germline CDR1 and CDR2: KGHSH and LQKENI. This chain's CDR3 is CASSPGRGIQPQHF. CDR3 sequence (DNA): TGTGCCAGCTCACCGGGAAGGGGCATTCAGCCCCAGCATTTT.

This chain links TRBV10-1 with TRBJ2-7; the match to TRBD1 covers 10 bases. Germline CDR1 reads WNHNN; CDR2 reads SYGVQD (reference sequence). V trimming: 7 bases; J trimming: 3 bases; junction bases outside the gene matches: 9. CDR3 length equals 15 residues. CDR3 residues: CASTTTGQGLYEQYF. CDR3 nucleotides: TGCGCCAGCACCACAACGGGACAGGGGCTCTACGAGCAGTACTTC.

V gene TRBV6-5 combines with J gene TRBJ2-6; D possibly corresponds to TRBD1 (6 bases). The CDR3 contains 15 residues. V was clipped by 5 bases and J by 3 bases, with 11 bases between them. Germline-derived CDR1 and CDR2 are MNHEY and SVGAGI. CDR3 bases: TGTGCCAGCAGTCCGGGGACACTTGGGGCCAACGTCCTGACTTTC. This gives the protein CASSPGTLGANVLTF.

V and J are TRBV5-1 and TRBJ2-7; 9 bases agree with TRBD1. The germline CDR1 and CDR2 sequences are SGHRS and YFSETQ. After removal of 4 bases from V and 2 bases from J, the junction contained 4 bases not matched to a gene. This CDR3 region has 14 residues. DNA for the CDR3: TGCGCCAGCAGCGCACAGGGGGCGGCCTACGAGCAGTACTTC. Its protein product is CASSAQGAAYEQYF.

The V and J genes are TRBV11-2 and TRBJ1-1; maybe TRBD1 (6 bases). Germline lookup yields CDR1 SGHAT and CDR2 FQNNGV. This CDR3 is 15 amino acids long. V was cut by 5 bases and J by 3 bases, with 16 bases left in between. This CDR3 reads CASSPGVGRYTEAFF. CDR3 coding DNA: TGTGCCAGCAGCCCAGGGGTGGGCAGATACACTGAAGCTTTCTTT. Supplemented by reference TRBV11-2 and TRBJ1-1, the full variable domain reads EAGVAQSPRYKIIEKRQSVAFWCNPISGHATLYWYQQILGQGPKLLIQFQNNGVVDDSQLPKDRFSAERLKGVDSTLKIQPAKLEDSAVYLCASSPGVGRYTEAFFGQGTRLTVV.

The chain carries TRBV6-2 or TRBV6-3 and TRBJ2-1; 9 bases are shared with TRBD1. V shed 5 bases, J shed 3 bases, and the junction held 5 bases outside the gene matches. Per germline, CDR1 MNHEY and CDR2 SVGEGT. This CDR3 spans 15 amino acids. The CDR3 nucleotides read TGTGCCAGCAGTCGGACAGGGGCGATCTACAATGAGCAGTTCTTC. This sequence encodes CASSRTGAIYNEQFF.